These T cell receptor beta chains were read from a single sample in a study of Graves' ophthalmopathy and Graves' hyperthyroidism. TCRdb re-derived calls from the multiplex PCR reads in MiXCR, one entry per CDR3 protein. The sample holds 450,000 to 600,000 distinct CDR3 sequences, about 35% seen once. Material for sequencing was peripheral blood or thyroid tissue (not recorded which). The receptors were sampled from an adult man with Graves' hyperthyroidism. Each CDR3 is given with its conserved first and last residue. D genes are given only for firm matches. Size values are once, few and many counts, or a class for expanded clones, and some rows have none.

cdr3_aa,cdr3_nt,v_call,d_call,clone_size,j_call
CASSYSRGLGSGNTIYF,TGTGCCAGCAGTTACTCCCGGGGTTTGGGGTCTGGAAACACCATATATTTT,TRBV6-5,NA,many,TRBJ1-3
CSAPHFSGNTIYF,TGCAGTGCGCCTCATTTCTCTGGAAACACCATATATTTT,TRBV20-1,NA,many,TRBJ1-3
CASSEPRGGDTEAFF,TGTGCCAGCAGCGAGCCCAGGGGTGGTGACACTGAAGCTTTCTTT,TRBV9,NA,many,TRBJ1-1
CASSDPTGYSEELFF,TGTGCCAGCAGTGATCCCACGGGATATTCTGAGGAGCTGTTTTTT,TRBV25-1,NA,many,TRBJ2-2
CASTGTTHQETQYF,TGTGCCAGCACGGGAACGACACACCAAGAGACCCAGTACTTC,TRBV6-5,NA,many,TRBJ2-5
CASSLATGGTYGYTF,TGTGCCAGCAGCTTAGCAACGGGAGGGACCTATGGCTACACCTTC,TRBV7-9,NA,many,TRBJ1-2
CASSLTGGTDTQYF,TGTGCCAGCAGCTTAACAGGAGGCACAGATACGCAGTATTTT,TRBV7-3,NA,many,TRBJ2-3
CASILTVGLAVRTGELFF,TGTGCCAGCATCCTTACGGTGGGACTAGCGGTTCGCACCGGGGAGCTGTTTTTT,TRBV6-6,TRBD2,few,TRBJ2-2
CATSDWDRSYGYTF,TGTGCCACCAGTGATTGGGACAGATCCTATGGCTACACCTTC,TRBV24-1,TRBD1,many,TRBJ1-2
CASRRDRSYTGELFF,TGTGCCAGCAGAAGGGACCGGAGTTACACCGGGGAGCTGTTTTTT,TRBV28,NA,NA,TRBJ2-2
CASRGGSGSYNSPLHF,TGTGCCAGCAGGGGGGGCTCGGGCTCCTATAATTCACCCCTCCACTTT,TRBV7-9,NA,NA,TRBJ1-6
CASKLGRGGYGYTF,TGTGCCAGCAAACTAGGCAGGGGTGGGTATGGCTACACCTTC,TRBV6-6,NA,NA,TRBJ1-2
CASSLGLAANELFF,TGTGCCAGCAGCTTAGGACTAGCCGCGAATGAGCTGTTTTTT,TRBV7-2,TRBD2,NA,TRBJ2-2
CASSQDRVYSPLHF,TGTGCCAGCAGCCAAGACAGAGTTTATTCACCCCTCCACTTT,TRBV4-2,NA,NA,TRBJ1-6
CSVEDSVVHADTQYF,TGCAGCGTTGAAGACTCCGTGGTTCACGCAGATACGCAGTATTTT,TRBV29-1,NA,few,TRBJ2-3
CASSTGQGETHF,TGTGCCAGCAGCACGGGACAGGGGGAGACACACTTC,TRBV7-2,TRBD1,NA,TRBJ2-7
CASSLNRGRNVLTF,TGCGCCAGCAGCCTAAACAGGGGGCGGAACGTCCTGACTTTC,TRBV5-1,TRBD1,NA,TRBJ2-6
CSASEAGGDLNEQFF,TGCAGTGCTAGTGAGGCGGGAGGAGATCTGAATGAGCAGTTCTTC,TRBV20-1,TRBD2,NA,TRBJ2-1
CASSLRVWETQYF,TGTGCCAGCAGCTTAAGGGTCTGGGAGACCCAGTACTTC,TRBV7-2,NA,NA,TRBJ2-5
CASSLRGQPIQETQYF,TGTGCCAGCAGCTTACGGGGACAGCCGATTCAAGAGACCCAGTACTTC,TRBV7-8,TRBD1,many,TRBJ2-5
CASSFRGQPQHF,TGTGCCAGCAGTTTCCGGGGACAGCCCCAGCATTTT,TRBV12-3/TRBV12-4,NA,many,TRBJ1-5
CASSQEGGLAANTGELFF,TGTGCCAGCAGCCAAGAAGGGGGACTAGCAGCGAACACCGGGGAGCTGTTTTTT,TRBV14,TRBD2,many,TRBJ2-2
CASSRGVLMNTEAFF,TGTGCCAGCAGCCGGGGAGTACTTATGAACACTGAAGCTTTCTTT,TRBV7-8,NA,many,TRBJ1-1
CATSSRYNSPLHF,TGTGCCACCAGCAGCCGCTATAATTCACCCCTCCACTTT,TRBV15,NA,NA,TRBJ1-6
CARTRPPDPPSQYF,TGTGCCAGAACTAGACCCCCCGACCCCCCCTCGCAGTACTTC,TRBV25-1,NA,NA,TRBJ2-7
CASSLRGSGREQYF,TGTGCCAGCAGCTTGCGAGGTAGCGGGCGCGAGCAGTACTTC,TRBV5-4,TRBD2,NA,TRBJ2-7
CASSLARGDTGELFF,TGTGCCAGCAGCTTAGCCAGGGGGGACACCGGGGAGCTGTTTTTT,TRBV11-2,NA,many,TRBJ2-2
CASTSNTRARQPQHF,TGTGCCAGCACCTCGAACACTAGAGCTCGTCAGCCCCAGCATTTT,TRBV28,NA,once,TRBJ1-5
CAISYETAGLANEKLFF,TGTGCCATCAGTTACGAAACCGCAGGTTTAGCTAATGAAAAACTGTTTTTT,TRBV10-3,NA,NA,TRBJ1-4
CASNSASSVYEQYF,TGTGCCAGCAATAGCGCTAGCTCGGTCTACGAGCAGTACTTC,TRBV10-3,NA,NA,TRBJ2-7
CASSSSTVGNQPQHF,TGTGCCAGCAGTTCCTCGACAGTCGGCAATCAGCCCCAGCATTTT,TRBV28,NA,NA,TRBJ1-5
CASSFLGAGETQYF,TGTGCCAGCAGTTTTCTGGGGGCGGGGGAGACCCAGTACTTC,TRBV6-5,NA,few,TRBJ2-5
CASSYNPGTSGKETQYF,TGTGCCAGCAGTTACAACCCAGGGACTAGCGGTAAAGAGACCCAGTACTTC,TRBV6-5,TRBD2,NA,TRBJ2-5
CASSFEAGISSGNTIYF,TGTGCCAGCAGCTTTGAGGCAGGGATCAGCTCTGGAAACACCATATATTTT,TRBV5-6,NA,many,TRBJ1-3
CASSLRPTTGELFF,TGTGCCAGCAGCTTACGACCCACCACCGGGGAGCTGTTTTTT,TRBV7-3,NA,many,TRBJ2-2
CASSIDRGGKEAFF,TGTGCCAGTAGTATAGATAGGGGGGGCAAGGAAGCTTTCTTT,TRBV19,NA,NA,TRBJ1-1